A single sample gave rise to the 10 T cell receptor beta chains below, sequenced in a study of cytomegalovirus exposure and HLA in healthy donors. With 60 Vbeta and 13 Jbeta primers, the PCR was carried out. TCRdb's copy holds only in-frame clones and misses some; the assay was immunoSEQ multiplex PCR. The table lists about 170,000 clones, under 80% of them singletons. The sample taken for sequencing was PBMCs. The receptors come from a female donor in good health and CMV-seronegative.

V usage is TRBV27 and J usage is TRBJ2-7; possible D gene TRBD2, 7 bases. Looked up from germline, CDR1 is MNHEY and CDR2 is SMNVEV (reference sequence). V lost 0 bases and J 4 bases, leaving 16 bases between the germline ends. There are 16 residues in the CDR3. CDR3: CASSLSGGQGGYEQYF. DNA of the CDR3: TGTGCCAGCAGTTTATCCGGGGGGCAGGGAGGTTACGAGCAGTACTTC.

The chain joins TRBV18 to TRBJ1-1, with D possibly matching TRBD1 (6 bases). The germline V gene has CDR1 KGHSH and CDR2 LQKENI. The CDR3 covers 19 residues. Trimming took 6 bases from V and 4 from J, leaving 30 bases between them. DNA of the CDR3: TGTGCCAGCTCCCCTCTTGTGGATAATACAGGGAGTGTGGGCACTGAAGCTTTCTTT. Its protein is CASSPLVDNTGSVGTEAFF.

The CDR3 is CASSDGITSSYNEQFF. The CDR3 region has the DNA TGTGCCAGTAGTGACGGGATCACTAGCTCCTACAATGAGCAGTTCTTC. The genes are TRBV19 and TRBJ2-1; the D gene is possibly TRBD2 (5 bases). Trimming shortened V by 5 bases and J by 0 bases, and 14 bases separated the two germline ends. CDR1 and CDR2 from the germline V gene are LNHDA and SQIVND (reference sequence). The CDR3 contains 16 residues.

This chain joins TRBV4-1 and TRBJ2-5; TRBD2 is a possible D gene (5 bases). Trimming shortened V by 0 bases and J by 4 bases, and 15 bases separated the two germline ends. Germline-derived CDR1 and CDR2 are MGHRA and YSYEKL. The CDR3 runs 16 residues. CDR3 loop: CASSQESGSGPETQYF. The CDR3 nucleotides read TGCGCCAGCAGCCAAGAATCGGGGTCCGGGCCAGAGACCCAGTACTTC.

The J gene is TRBJ2-1, the V gene TRBV5-4, with D tentatively TRBD2 (5 bases). Germline V gives CDR1 SGHNT, CDR2 YYREEE (reference sequence). This CDR3 has 13 amino acids. Trimming left V 2 bases short and J 6 bases short, with 9 bases between. This CDR3 reads CASSFGLGNEQFF. In nucleotides, the CDR3 is TGTGCCAGCAGCTTTGGACTGGGCAATGAGCAGTTCTTC.

The rearrangement joins TRBV2 to TRBJ1-5; no reliable D call. Germline CDR1 reads SNHLY; CDR2 reads FYNNEI. Trimming pared 11 bases from V and 5 bases from J, leaving 13 bases between. This CDR3 region has 12 residues. The CDR3 DNA reads as TGTGCCCTCGGCCGGGAGCATCAGCCCCAGCATTTT. Its translation: CALGREHQPQHF.

As concerns this clone: A read error may produce the germline difference seen at one junction end. V is TRBV7-7 and J is TRBJ2-1; D gene unclear. This CDR3 region has 14 residues. CDR1 is SSHAT, CDR2 FNYEAQ, per germline (reference sequence). CDR3 sequence: CASSFSRSYNEQFF. The CDR3 bases are TGTGCTAGCAGCTTCTCCAGATCCTACAATGAGCAGTTCTTC. Full variable domain (rest looked up from reference TRBV7-7 and TRBJ2-1): GAGVSQSPRYKVTKRGQDVTLRCDPISSHATLYWYQQALGQGPEFLTYFNYEAQPDKSGLPSDRFSAERPEGSISTLTIQRTEQRDSAMYRCASSFSRSYNEQFFGPGTRLTVL.

This clone has more than one count but fewer than ten. The chain uses TRBV30 and TRBJ2-5; maybe TRBD1 (6 bases). V lost 0 bases, J lost 2 bases, and 7 bases lay in between. The CDR3 contains 13 residues. The V gene's germline CDR1 is GTSNPN and CDR2 SVGIG (reference sequence). CDR3 protein: CAWSVGQQETQYF. The CDR3 nucleotides read TGTGCCTGGAGTGTAGGACAGCAAGAGACCCAGTACTTC.

J is TRBJ1-2 and V is TRBV7-2; D may be TRBD1 (6 bases). The CDR3 covers 14 residues. The germline V gene has CDR1 SGHTA and CDR2 FQGNSA. V was trimmed by 5 bases and J by 8 bases, leaving 18 bases between them. CDR3 loop: CASSPTTGRRGYTF. The CDR3 nucleotides read TGTGCCAGCAGCCCAACAACAGGGCGGCGGGGCTACACCTTC.

This rearrangement joins TRBV5-5 to TRBJ1-5; 7 positions match TRBD1. Germline lookup yields CDR1 SGHKS and CDR2 YYEKEE (reference sequence). The CDR3 covers 14 residues. The V gene end was trimmed by 5 bases and the J gene end by 1 base; junction bases not matched to a gene: 3. CDR3 sequence: CASRQGRSNQPQHF. The CDR3 DNA reads as TGTGCCAGCAGACAGGGGAGAAGCAATCAGCCCCAGCATTTT.